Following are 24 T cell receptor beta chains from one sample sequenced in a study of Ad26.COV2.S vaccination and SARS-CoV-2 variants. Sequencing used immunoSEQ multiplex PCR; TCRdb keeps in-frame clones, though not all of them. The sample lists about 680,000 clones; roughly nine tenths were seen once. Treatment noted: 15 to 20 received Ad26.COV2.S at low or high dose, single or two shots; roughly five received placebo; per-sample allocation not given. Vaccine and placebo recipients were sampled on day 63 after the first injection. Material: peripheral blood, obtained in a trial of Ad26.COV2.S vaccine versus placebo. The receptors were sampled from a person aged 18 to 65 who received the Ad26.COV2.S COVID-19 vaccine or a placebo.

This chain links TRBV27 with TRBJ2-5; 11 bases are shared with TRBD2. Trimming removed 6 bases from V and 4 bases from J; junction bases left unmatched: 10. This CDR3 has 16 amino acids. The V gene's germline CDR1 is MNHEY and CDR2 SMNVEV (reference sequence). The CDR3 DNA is TGTGCCAGCAGCCCCCCGGGACTAGCGGTCTTAGAGACCCAGTACTTC. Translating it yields CASSPPGLAVLETQYF.

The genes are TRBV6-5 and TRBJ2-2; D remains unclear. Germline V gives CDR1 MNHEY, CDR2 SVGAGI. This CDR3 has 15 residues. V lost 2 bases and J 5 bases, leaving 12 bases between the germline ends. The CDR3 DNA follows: TGTGCCAGCAGTTACCCGCTAGATGGTACCGGGGAGCTGTTTTTT. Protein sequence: CASSYPLDGTGELFF.

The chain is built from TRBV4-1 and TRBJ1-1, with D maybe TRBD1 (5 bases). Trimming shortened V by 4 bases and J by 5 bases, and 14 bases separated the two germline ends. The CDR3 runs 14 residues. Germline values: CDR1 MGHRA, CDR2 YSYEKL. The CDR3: CASSPRDSGTEAFF. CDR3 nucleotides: TGCGCCAGCAGCCCTCGGGACTCTGGGACTGAAGCTTTCTTT.

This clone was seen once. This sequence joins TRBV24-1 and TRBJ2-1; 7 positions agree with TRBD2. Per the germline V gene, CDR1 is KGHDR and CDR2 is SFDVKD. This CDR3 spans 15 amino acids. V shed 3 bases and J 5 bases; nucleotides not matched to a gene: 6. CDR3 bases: TGTGCCACCAGTGATACCCGGGGGGTACACAATGAGCAGTTCTTC. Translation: CATSDTRGVHNEQFF.

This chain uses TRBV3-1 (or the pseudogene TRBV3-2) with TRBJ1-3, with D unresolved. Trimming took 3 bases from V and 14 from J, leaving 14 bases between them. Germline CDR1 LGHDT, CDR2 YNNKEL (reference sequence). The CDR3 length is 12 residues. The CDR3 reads CASSHALGPLYF. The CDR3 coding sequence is TGTGCCAGCAGCCACGCCCTCGGCCCTTTATATTTT.

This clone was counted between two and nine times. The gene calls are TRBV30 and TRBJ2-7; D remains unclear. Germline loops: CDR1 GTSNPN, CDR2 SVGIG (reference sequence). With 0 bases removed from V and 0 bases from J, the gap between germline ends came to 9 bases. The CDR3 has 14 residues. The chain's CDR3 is CAWSVRQDSYEQYF. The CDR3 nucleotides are TGTGCCTGGAGTGTAAGGCAGGACTCCTACGAGCAGTACTTC.

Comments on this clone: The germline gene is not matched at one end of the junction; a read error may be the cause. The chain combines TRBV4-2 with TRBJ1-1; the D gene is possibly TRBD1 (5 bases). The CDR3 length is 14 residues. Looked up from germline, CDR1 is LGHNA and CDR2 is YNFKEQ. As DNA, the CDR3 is TGTGCCAGCAACCAAGACAGCATGAACACTGAAGCTTTCTTT. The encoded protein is CASNQDSMNTEAFF.

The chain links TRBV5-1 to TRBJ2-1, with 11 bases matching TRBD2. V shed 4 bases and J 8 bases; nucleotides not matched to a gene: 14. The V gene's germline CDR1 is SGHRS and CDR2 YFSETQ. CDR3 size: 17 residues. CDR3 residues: CASSRVAGGNGVDEQFF. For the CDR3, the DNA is TGCGCCAGCAGCCGGGTAGCGGGAGGGAATGGCGTGGATGAGCAGTTCTTC.

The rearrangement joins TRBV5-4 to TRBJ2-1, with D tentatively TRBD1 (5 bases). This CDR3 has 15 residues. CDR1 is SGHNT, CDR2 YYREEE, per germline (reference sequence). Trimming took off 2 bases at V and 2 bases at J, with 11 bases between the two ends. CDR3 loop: CASSFGTGPYNEQFF. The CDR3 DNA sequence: TGTGCCAGCAGCTTCGGCACAGGCCCCTACAATGAGCAGTTCTTC.

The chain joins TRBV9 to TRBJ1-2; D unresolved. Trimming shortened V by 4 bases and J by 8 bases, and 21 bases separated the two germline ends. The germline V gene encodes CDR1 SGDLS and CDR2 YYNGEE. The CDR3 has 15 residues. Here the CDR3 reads CASSPIPLSPAGYTF. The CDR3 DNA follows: TGTGCCAGCAGCCCTATTCCCCTGTCACCGGCGGGCTACACCTTC.

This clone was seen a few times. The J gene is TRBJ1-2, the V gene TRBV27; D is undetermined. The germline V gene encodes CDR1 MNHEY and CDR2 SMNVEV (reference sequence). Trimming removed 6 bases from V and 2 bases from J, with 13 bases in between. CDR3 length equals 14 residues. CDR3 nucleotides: TGTGCCAGCAGGAGATCCTGGACGAACTATGGCTACACCTTC. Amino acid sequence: CASRRSWTNYGYTF.

The CDR3 nucleotides read TGCGCCAGCAGTCAACAGGGACTCTACCCCGCCGGCCGCGACTATGGCTACACCTTC. This sequence encodes CASSQQGLYPAGRDYGYTF. The chain uses TRBV23-1 and TRBJ1-2; possibly TRBD1 for D (5 bases). TRBV23-1 is an ORF, and what it does is uncertain. The CDR3 runs to 19 residues. Trimming stripped 2 bases from V and 3 bases from J, with 25 bases between.

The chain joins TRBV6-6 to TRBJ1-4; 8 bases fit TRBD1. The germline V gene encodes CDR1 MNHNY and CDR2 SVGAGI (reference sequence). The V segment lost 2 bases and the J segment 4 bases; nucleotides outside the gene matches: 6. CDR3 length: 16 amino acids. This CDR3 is CASSYPGQGRNEKLFF. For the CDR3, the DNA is TGTGCCAGCAGTTACCCCGGACAGGGCCGTAATGAAAAACTGTTTTTT.

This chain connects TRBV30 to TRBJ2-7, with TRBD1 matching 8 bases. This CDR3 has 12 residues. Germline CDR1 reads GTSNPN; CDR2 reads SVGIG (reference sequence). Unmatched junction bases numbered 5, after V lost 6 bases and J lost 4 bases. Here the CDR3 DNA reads TGTGCCTGCGACAGGGGTGGGTACGAGCAGTACTTC. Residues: CACDRGGYEQYF.

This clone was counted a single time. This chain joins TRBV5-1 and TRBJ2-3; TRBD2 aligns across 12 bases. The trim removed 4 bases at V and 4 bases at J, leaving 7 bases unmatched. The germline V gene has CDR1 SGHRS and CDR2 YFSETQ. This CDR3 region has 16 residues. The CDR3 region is CASSVMTSGSSDTQYF. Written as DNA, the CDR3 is TGCGCCAGCAGCGTAATGACTAGCGGGAGTTCAGATACGCAGTATTTT.

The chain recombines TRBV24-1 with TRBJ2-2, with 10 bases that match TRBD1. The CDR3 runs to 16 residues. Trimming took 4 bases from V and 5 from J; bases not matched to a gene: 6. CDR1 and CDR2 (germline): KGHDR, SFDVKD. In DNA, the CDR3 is TGTGCCACCAGTGACCTGGGACAGGGGAAAACCGGGGAGCTGTTTTTT. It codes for CATSDLGQGKTGELFF.

The CDR3 loop is CASSLPGLAVSTDTQYF. CDR3 coding DNA: TGTGCCAGCAGTCTCCCCGGTTTAGCGGTTAGCACAGATACGCAGTATTTT. The chain recombines TRBV27 with TRBJ2-3; D perhaps matches TRBD2 (6 bases). Trimming took 5 bases from V and 0 from J, leaving 18 bases between them. CDR3 length: 17 residues. Per germline, CDR1 MNHEY and CDR2 SMNVEV (reference sequence).

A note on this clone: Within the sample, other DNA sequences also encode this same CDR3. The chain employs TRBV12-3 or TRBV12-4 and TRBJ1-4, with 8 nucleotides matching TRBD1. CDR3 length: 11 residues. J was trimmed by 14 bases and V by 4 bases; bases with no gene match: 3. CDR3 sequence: CASSSDRGLFF. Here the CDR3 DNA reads TGTGCCAGCAGTTCCGACAGGGGTCTGTTTTTT.

Written as DNA, the CDR3 is TGTGCCAGCAGCAAACGCTGGGCCCGGCTGGCGAACTATGGCTACACCTTC. Translating gives CASSKRWARLANYGYTF. The chain recombines TRBV21-1 with TRBJ1-2; the table's TRBD1 call for D was not verified on the DNA. TRBV21-1 is a known pseudogene. The CDR3 is 17 amino acids.

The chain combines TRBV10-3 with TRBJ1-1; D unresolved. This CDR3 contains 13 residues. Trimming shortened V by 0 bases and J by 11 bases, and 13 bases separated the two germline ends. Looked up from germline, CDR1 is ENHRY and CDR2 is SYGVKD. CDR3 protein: CAISESSGLGAFF. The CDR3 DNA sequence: TGTGCCATCAGTGAGTCGTCAGGCCTCGGGGCTTTCTTT.

The CDR3 sequence: CASSLGQGATNEKLFF. CDR3 nucleotides: TGTGCCAGCAGCCTAGGGCAGGGGGCAACTAATGAAAAACTGTTTTTT. This rearrangement joins TRBV6-6 to TRBJ1-4; 7 nucleotides agree with TRBD1. V was clipped by 6 bases and J by 0 bases; unmatched bases: 7. The germline CDR1 and CDR2 sequences are MNHNY and SVGAGI (reference sequence). The CDR3 length is 16 residues.

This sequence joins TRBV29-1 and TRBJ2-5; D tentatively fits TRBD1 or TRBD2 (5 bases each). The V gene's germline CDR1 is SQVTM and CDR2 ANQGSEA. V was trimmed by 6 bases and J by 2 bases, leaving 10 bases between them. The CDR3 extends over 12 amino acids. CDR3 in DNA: TGCAGCGTCGGGACGGAGCAAGAGACCCAGTACTTC. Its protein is CSVGTEQETQYF.

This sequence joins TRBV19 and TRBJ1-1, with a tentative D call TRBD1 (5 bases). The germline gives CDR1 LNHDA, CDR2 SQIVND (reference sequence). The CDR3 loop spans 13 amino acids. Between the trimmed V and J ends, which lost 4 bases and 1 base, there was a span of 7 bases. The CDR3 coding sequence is TGTGCCAGTAGTACGGGGGGGAACACTGAAGCTTTCTTT. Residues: CASSTGGNTEAFF.

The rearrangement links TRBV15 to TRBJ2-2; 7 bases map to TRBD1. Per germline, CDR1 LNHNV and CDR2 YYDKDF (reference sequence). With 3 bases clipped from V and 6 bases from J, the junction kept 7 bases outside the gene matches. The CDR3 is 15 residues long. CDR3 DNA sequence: TGTGCCACCAGCAGTACTACAGGGGCGCCCGGGGAGCTGTTTTTT. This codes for CATSSTTGAPGELFF.